The present TCR beta chain was sequenced within a study of T cell repertoires in aging, cancer and after chemotherapy. Peripheral blood genomic DNA, not sorted cells or RNA, was the template. Study-level findings and limits: In hematological cancer patients, infiltrated lymphoid organs may have impaired thymic emigration or peripheral T cell expansion.

Multiplex touch-down PCR with TRB-A/B primers amplified rearranged V-D-J TRB sequences. Each CDR3 protein is one row after TCRdb ran MiXCR on the multiplex PCR reads. Seen here are roughly 4,600 distinct CDR3 sequences, over 25% observed once, and the top ten hold about half. In the case of this clonotype: Its cognate antigen is unknown.

Deletions cut 0 bases from V and 8 bases from J, with 13 bases between. Germline V gene sequence: CDR1 SGHTA, CDR2 FQGTGA. The CDR3 is 14 residues long. The chain recombines TRBV7-3 with TRBJ1-2; D gene uncertain. The source is a human donor with a blood cancer. Sequenced material: blood. For the CDR3, the DNA is TGTGCCAGCAGCTTAACGGAGCAAGGCAGGGGCTACACCTTC. It encodes CASSLTEQGRGYTF. Full variable domain (rest looked up from reference TRBV7-3 and TRBJ1-2): GAGVSQTPSNKVTEKGKYVELRCDPISGHTALYWYRQSLGQGPEFLIYFQGTGAADDSGLPNDRFFAVRPEGSVSTLKIQRTERGDSAVYLCASSLTEQGRGYTFGSGTRLTVV.